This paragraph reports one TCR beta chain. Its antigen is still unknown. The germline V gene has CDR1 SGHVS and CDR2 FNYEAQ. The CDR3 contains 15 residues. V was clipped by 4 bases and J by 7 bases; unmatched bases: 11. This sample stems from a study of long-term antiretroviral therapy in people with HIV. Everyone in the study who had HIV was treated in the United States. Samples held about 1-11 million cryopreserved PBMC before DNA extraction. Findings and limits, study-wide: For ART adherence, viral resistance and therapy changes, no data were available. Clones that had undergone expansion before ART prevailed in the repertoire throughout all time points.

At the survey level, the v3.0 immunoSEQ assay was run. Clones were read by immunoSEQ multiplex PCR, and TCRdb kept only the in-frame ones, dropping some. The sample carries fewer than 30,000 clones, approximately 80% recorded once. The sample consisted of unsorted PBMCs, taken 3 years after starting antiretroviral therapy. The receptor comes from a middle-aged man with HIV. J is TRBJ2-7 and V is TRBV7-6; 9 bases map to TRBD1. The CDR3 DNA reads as TGTGCCAGCAGCTCGGCGGGACAGGGATCAGGAGAGCAGTACTTC. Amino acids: CASSSAGQGSGEQYF.